This passage covers 5 T cell receptor beta chains from one sample sequenced in a study of T cells after posttransplantation cyclophosphamide. The protocol was immunoSEQ multiplex PCR, while the TCRdb copy is restricted to in-frame clones and leaves out a portion. The sample has more than 4,000 clones, 65% to 85% seen once. Busulfan-fludarabine conditioning, marrow transplant, and cyclophosphamide on days +3 and +4 were administered. Sequencing used PBMCs, obtained less than 30 days after a stem cell transplant with posttransplant cyclophosphamide. The origin of the receptors is a male patient aged 50 to 59 who received an allogeneic stem cell transplant from an unrelated donor, was CMV-positive, and had acute GVHD only. Some T cells may originate from the graft donor.

This clone was seen once. The chain has TRBV28 and TRBJ2-2; a possible D gene is TRBD1 (6 bases). Germline-derived CDR1 and CDR2 are MDHEN and SYDVKM. The CDR3 is 16 amino acids. Trimming removed 6 bases at V and 4 bases at J, with 18 bases between. CDR3 DNA sequence: TGTGCCAGCAGCCCCTGGGACACCCCGGCCACCGGGGAGCTGTTTTTT. Translated: CASSPWDTPATGELFF.

The J gene is TRBJ1-1, the V gene TRBV5-1; 12 bases fit TRBD1. V lost 4 bases to trimming and J lost 1 base; unmatched junction nucleotides: 5. This CDR3 spans 16 amino acids. Germline CDR1 and CDR2: SGHRS and YFSETQ. The CDR3 sequence is CASSPGQGAPNTEAFF. The CDR3 region has the DNA TGCGCCAGCAGCCCGGGACAGGGGGCGCCGAACACTGAAGCTTTCTTT.

The chain links TRBV10-3 to TRBJ2-1; tentatively, D is TRBD2 (6 bases). With 7 bases removed from V and 5 bases from J, the gap between germline ends came to 18 bases. Per germline, CDR1 ENHRY and CDR2 SYGVKD. The CDR3 has 15 amino acids. The CDR3 DNA is TGTGCCATCACCCCCCTCGGAGGGGAGAACAATGAGCAGTTCTTC. It specifies CAITPLGGENNEQFF.

CDR3 sequence: CASSLEADYEQYF. In nucleotides, the CDR3 is TGTGCCAGCAGCTTGGAGGCGGACTACGAGCAGTACTTC. The V call is TRBV5-5, the J call TRBJ2-7; unclear D gene. Trimming cost V 0 bases and J 3 bases, with 7 bases left between them. Germline assignment: CDR1 SGHKS and CDR2 YYEKEE (reference sequence). The CDR3 totals 13 residues. The whole variable domain, filled in from reference TRBV5-5 and TRBJ2-7, reads DAGVTQSPTHLIKTRGQQVTLRCSPISGHKSVSWYQQVLGQGPQFIFQYYEKEERGRGNFPDRFSARQFPNYSSELNVNALLLGDSALYLCASSLEADYEQYFGPGTRLTVT.

This sequence joins TRBV19 and TRBJ2-3; a possible D gene is TRBD2 (7 bases). V was shortened by 1 base and J by 5 bases, with 10 bases between the two germline ends. The germline gives CDR1 LNHDA, CDR2 SQIVND (reference sequence). The CDR3 is 14 residues long. CDR3 nucleotide sequence: TGTGCCAGTAGTATAGGGGGGGGCGGAGATACGCAGTATTTT. Translated: CASSIGGGGDTQYF.